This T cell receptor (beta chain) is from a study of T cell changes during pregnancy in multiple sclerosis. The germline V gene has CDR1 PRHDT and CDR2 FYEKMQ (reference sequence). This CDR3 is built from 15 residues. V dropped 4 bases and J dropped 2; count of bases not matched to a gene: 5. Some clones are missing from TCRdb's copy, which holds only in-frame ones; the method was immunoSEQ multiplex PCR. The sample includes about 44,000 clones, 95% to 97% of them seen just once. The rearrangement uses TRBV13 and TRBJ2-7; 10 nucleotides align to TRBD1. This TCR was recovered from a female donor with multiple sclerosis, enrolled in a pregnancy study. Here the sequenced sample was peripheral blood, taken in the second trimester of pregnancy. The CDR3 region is CASSWQGQGTYEQYF. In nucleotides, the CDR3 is TGTGCCAGCAGCTGGCAGGGACAGGGGACCTACGAGCAGTACTTC.